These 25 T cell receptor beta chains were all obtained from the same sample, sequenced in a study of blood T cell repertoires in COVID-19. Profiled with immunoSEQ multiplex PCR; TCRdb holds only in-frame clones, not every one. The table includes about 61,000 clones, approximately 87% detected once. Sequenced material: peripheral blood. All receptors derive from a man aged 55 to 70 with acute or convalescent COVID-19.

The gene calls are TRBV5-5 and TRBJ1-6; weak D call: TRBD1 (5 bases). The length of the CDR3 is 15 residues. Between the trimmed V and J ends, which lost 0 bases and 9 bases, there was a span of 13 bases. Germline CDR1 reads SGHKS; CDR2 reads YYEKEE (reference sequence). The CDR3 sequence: CASSLVARASSPLHF. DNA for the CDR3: TGTGCCAGCAGCTTGGTTGCCAGGGCTAGTTCACCCCTCCACTTT.

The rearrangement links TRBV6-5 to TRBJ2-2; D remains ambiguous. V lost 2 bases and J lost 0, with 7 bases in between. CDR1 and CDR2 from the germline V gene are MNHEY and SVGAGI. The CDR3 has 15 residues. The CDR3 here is CASSYGSANTGELFF. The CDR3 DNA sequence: TGTGCCAGCAGTTACGGCAGCGCGAACACCGGGGAGCTGTTTTTT.

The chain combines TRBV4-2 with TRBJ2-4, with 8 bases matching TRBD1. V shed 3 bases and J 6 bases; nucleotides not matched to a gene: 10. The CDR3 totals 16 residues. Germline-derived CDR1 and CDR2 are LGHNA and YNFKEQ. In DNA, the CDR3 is TGTGCCAGCAGCCAGGCGGGGCAGGGGGCAGGAAACATTCAGTACTTC. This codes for CASSQAGQGAGNIQYF.

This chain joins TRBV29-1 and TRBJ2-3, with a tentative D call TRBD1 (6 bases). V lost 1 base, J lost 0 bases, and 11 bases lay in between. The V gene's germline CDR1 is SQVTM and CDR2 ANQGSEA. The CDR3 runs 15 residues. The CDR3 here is CSVEGSGVSTDTQYF. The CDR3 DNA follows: TGCAGCGTTGAAGGTTCAGGGGTCAGCACAGATACGCAGTATTTT.

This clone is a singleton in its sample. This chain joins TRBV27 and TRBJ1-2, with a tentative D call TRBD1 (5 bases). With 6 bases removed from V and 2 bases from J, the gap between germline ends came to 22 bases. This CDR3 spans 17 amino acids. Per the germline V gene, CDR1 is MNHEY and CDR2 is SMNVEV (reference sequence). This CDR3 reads CASRRDLSPPLNYGYTF. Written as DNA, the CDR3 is TGTGCCAGCAGGCGGGACCTCTCACCACCCTTAAACTATGGCTACACCTTC.

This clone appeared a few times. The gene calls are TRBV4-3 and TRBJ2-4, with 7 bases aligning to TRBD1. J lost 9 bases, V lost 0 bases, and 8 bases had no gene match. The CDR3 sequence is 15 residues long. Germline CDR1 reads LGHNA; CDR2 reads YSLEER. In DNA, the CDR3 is TGCGCCAGCAGCCAAGATAAGGGGGCAGGGGGCATTCAGTACTTC. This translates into CASSQDKGAGGIQYF.

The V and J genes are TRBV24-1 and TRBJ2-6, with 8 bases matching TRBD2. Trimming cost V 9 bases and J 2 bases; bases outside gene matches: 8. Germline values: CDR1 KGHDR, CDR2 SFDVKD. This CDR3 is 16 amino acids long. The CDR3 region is CATEKPGGAGANVLTF. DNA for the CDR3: TGTGCCACCGAAAAACCCGGGGGGGCTGGGGCCAACGTCCTGACTTTC.

CDR3 protein: CASSVAGGTGDTQYF. The CDR3 DNA is TGTGCCAGCAGCGTCGCAGGGGGTACTGGAGATACGCAGTATTTT. The gene calls are TRBV9 and TRBJ2-3; 7 positions agree with TRBD1. The ends lost 2 bases at V and 5 bases at J; junction bases unmatched: 8. CDR3 length: 15 residues. Germline lookup yields CDR1 SGDLS and CDR2 YYNGEE.

CDR3 protein: CASSDPGTGGNEQFF. CDR3 coding DNA: TGCGCCAGCAGTGACCCCGGGACTGGGGGCAATGAGCAGTTCTTC. The rearrangement joins TRBV10-1 to TRBJ2-1, with D perhaps TRBD2 (6 bases). The V end lost 3 bases, the J end lost 6 bases, and 15 bases lay between the germline ends. The CDR3 runs 15 residues. CDR1 WNHNN and CDR2 SYGVQD come from the germline V gene (reference sequence).

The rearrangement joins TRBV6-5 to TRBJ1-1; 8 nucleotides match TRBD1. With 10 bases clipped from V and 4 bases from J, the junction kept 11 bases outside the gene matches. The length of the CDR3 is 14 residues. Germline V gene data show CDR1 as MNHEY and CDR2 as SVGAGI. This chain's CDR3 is CATWTHGTGTEAFF. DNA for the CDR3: TGTGCCACCTGGACTCACGGGACAGGCACTGAAGCTTTCTTT.

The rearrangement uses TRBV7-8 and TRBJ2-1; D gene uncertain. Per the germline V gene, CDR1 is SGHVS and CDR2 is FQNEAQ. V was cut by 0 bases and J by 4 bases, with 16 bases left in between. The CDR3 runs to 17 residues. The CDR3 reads CASSLASSVTSYNEQFF. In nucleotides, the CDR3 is TGTGCCAGCAGCTTAGCCTCCTCGGTTACGTCTTACAATGAGCAGTTCTTC.

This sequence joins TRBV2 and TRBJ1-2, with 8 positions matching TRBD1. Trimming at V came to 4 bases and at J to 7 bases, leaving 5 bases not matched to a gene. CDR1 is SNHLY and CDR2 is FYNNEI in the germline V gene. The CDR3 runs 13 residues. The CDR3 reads CASSADRGSGYTF. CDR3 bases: TGTGCCAGCAGTGCCGACAGGGGAAGTGGCTACACCTTC.

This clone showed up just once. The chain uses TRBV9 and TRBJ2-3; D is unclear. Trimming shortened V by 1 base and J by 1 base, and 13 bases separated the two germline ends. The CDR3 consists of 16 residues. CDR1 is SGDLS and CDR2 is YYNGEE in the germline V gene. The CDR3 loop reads CASSVQAEVGTDTQYF. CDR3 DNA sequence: TGTGCCAGCAGCGTACAGGCCGAAGTGGGCACAGATACGCAGTATTTT. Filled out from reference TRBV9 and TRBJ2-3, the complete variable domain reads DSGVTQTPKHLITATGQRVTLRCSPRSGDLSVYWYQQSLDQGLQFLIQYYNGEERAKGNILERFSAQQFPDLHSELNLSSLELGDSALYFCASSVQAEVGTDTQYFGPGTRLTVL.

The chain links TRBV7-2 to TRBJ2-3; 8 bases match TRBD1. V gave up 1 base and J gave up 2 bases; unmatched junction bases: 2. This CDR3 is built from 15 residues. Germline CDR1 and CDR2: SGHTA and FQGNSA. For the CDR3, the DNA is TGTGCCAGCAGCTTAGTACAGGGGGTCACAGATACGCAGTATTTT. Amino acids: CASSLVQGVTDTQYF.

CDR3 amino acids: CASSRLAGSTDTQYF. The CDR3 DNA reads TGTGCCAGCAGCCGACTAGCGGGAAGCACAGATACGCAGTATTTT. V and J are TRBV13 and TRBJ2-3, with 11 bases that match TRBD2. This CDR3 comprises 15 residues. The V gene end was trimmed by 5 bases and the J gene end by 0 bases; junction bases not matched to a gene: 1. In germline, CDR1 is PRHDT, CDR2 FYEKMQ (reference sequence).

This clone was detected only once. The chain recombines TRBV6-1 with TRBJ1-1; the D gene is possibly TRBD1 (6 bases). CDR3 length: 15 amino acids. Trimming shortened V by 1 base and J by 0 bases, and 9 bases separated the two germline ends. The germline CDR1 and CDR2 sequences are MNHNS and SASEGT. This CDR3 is CASSEVRGMNTEAFF. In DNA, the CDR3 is TGTGCCAGCAGTGAAGTCAGGGGTATGAACACTGAAGCTTTCTTT.

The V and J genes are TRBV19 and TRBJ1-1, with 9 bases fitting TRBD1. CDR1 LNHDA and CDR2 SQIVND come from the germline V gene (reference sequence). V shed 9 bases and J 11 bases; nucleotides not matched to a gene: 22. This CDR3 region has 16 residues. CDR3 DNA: TGTGCCAGCACGGGACAGGGTGATCGGCTGTCTTACAAGGCTTTCTTT. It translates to CASTGQGDRLSYKAFF. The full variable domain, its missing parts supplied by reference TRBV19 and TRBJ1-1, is DGGITQSPKYLFRKEGQNVTLSCEQNLNHDAMYWYRQDPGQGLRLIYYSQIVNDFQKGDIAEGYSVSREKKESFPLTVTSAQKNPTAFYLCASTGQGDRLSYKAFFGQGTRLTVV.

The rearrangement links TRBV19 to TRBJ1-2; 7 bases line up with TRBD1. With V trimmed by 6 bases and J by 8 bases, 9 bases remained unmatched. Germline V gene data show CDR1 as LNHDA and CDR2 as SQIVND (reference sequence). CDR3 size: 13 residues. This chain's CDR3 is CASSPTGLGGYTF. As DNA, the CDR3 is TGTGCCAGTAGCCCGACAGGGCTGGGGGGCTACACCTTC.

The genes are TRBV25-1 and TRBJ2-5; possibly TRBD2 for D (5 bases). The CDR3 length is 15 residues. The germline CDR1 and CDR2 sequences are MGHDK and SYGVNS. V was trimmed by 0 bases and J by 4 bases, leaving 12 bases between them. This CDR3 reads CASSEYASRRETQYF. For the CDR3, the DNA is TGTGCCAGCAGTGAATATGCTAGCAGGCGAGAGACCCAGTACTTC.

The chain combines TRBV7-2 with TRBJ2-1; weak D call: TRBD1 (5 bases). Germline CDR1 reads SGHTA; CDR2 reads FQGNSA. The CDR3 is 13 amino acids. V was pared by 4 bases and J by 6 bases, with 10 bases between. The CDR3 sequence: CASSYRQSNEQFF. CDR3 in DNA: TGTGCCAGCAGCTACCGACAGAGCAATGAGCAGTTCTTC. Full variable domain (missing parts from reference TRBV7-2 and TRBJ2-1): GAGVSQSPSNKVTEKGKDVELRCDPISGHTALYWYRQSLGQGLEFLIYFQGNSAPDKSGLPSDRFSAERTGGSVSTLTIQRTQQEDSAVYLCASSYRQSNEQFFGPGTRLTVL.

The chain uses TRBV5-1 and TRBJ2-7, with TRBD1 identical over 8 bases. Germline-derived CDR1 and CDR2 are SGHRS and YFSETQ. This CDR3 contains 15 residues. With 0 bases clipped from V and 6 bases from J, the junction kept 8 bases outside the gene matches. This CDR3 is CASSLEPGQVREQYF. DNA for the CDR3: TGCGCCAGCAGCTTGGAGCCGGGACAGGTTCGCGAGCAGTACTTC.

CDR3 residues: CASSPGGGGAGETQYF. CDR3 coding DNA: TGTGCCAGCAGCCCAGGAGGCGGGGGGGCCGGGGAGACCCAGTACTTC. The chain combines TRBV9 with TRBJ2-5; 9 positions agree with TRBD2. Germline V gene lookup returns CDR1 SGDLS and CDR2 YYNGEE. The V segment lost 4 bases and the J segment 5 bases; nucleotides outside the gene matches: 12. The CDR3 has 16 residues. Full variable domain (outside the CDR3, taken from reference TRBV9 and TRBJ2-5): DSGVTQTPKHLITATGQRVTLRCSPRSGDLSVYWYQQSLDQGLQFLIQYYNGEERAKGNILERFSAQQFPDLHSELNLSSLELGDSALYFCASSPGGGGAGETQYFGPGTRLLVL.

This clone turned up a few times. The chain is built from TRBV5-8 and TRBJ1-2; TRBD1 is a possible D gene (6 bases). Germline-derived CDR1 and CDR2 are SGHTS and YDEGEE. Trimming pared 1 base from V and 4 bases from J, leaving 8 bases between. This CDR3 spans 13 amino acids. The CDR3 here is CASSLTGFYGYTF. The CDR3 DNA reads TGTGCCAGCAGCTTGACAGGGTTCTATGGCTACACCTTC.

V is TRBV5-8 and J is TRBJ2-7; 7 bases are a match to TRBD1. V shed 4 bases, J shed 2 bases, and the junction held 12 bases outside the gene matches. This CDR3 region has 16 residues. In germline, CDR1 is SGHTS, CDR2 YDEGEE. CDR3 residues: CASSKPDRQGTYEQYF. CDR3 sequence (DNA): TGTGCCAGCAGCAAACCGGACAGGCAGGGCACCTACGAGCAGTACTTC.

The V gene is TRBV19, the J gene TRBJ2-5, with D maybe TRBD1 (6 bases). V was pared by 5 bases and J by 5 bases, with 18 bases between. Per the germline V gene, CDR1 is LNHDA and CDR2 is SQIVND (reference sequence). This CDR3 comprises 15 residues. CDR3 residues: CASSQLTGYGETQYF. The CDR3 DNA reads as TGTGCCAGTAGTCAACTAACAGGGTACGGGGAGACCCAGTACTTC.